This TCR beta chain was identified in a study of regulatory T cells in long-lasting Graves disease. Study-level findings and limits: Blood alone, not thyroid tissue, was studied. It was in persistent disease that TRBV28, TRBJ1-2 and TRBJ2-5 were favored.

For TCR beta, libraries came from iRepertoire HTBI primers and Arm-PCR of CDR3 regions. In TCRdb, the multiplex PCR reads were re-called with MiXCR into one record per CDR3 protein. The table has hundreds of thousands of distinct CDR3 sequences, about 20% seen once. This clonotype was detected ten times or more. Its cognate antigen is unknown. This sample's time point: persistent/refractory GD, antithyroid drugs over 5 years with positive TRAb. Following extraction of RNA from PBMCs, that RNA was used to make the TCR library. Germline CDR1 reads SGHVS; CDR2 reads FQNEAQ. This CDR3 spans 13 amino acids. Trimming removed 5 bases from V and 1 base from J, with 9 bases in between.

The specimen was peripheral blood mononuclear cells (PBMCs), collected when the disease was refractory, from a patient treated with antithyroid drugs. The source of this sequence is a female donor with Graves disease. The gene calls are TRBV7-8 and TRBJ2-7; D is uncertain. CDR3 in DNA: TGTGCCAGCAGCCGGACGGAGTCCTACGAGCAGTACTTC. Its protein is CASSRTESYEQYF. Together with reference TRBV7-8 and TRBJ2-7, the CDR3 gives the full variable domain: GAGVSQSPRYKVAKRGQDVALRCDPISGHVSLFWYQQALGQGPEFLTYFQNEAQLDKSGLPSDRFFAERPEGSVSTLKIQRTQQEDSAVYLCASSRTESYEQYFGPGTRLTVT.